The 9 T cell receptor beta chains presented below share a single source sample, sequenced in a study of T cells in Graves' hyperthyroidism and ophthalmopathy. There were TCR beta CDR3 regions amplified from RNA transcripts. The HTBI primer set was used in a first-round RT-PCR of the TCR CDR3. Via MiXCR, TCRdb re-called the multiplex PCR reads, giving one row per CDR3 protein. The table records over 650,000 distinct CDR3 sequences, roughly 17% of them present only once. The sample comprised blood. Receptors originate from a man aged 18-30 years with Graves' hyperthyroidism.

This clonotype was observed a handful of times. This chain links TRBV28 with TRBJ2-2; D is undetermined. V shed 3 bases and J shed 0 bases, with 8 bases lying between them. The germline gives CDR1 MDHEN, CDR2 SYDVKM. There are 15 residues in the CDR3. CDR3 sequence reads: CASSFEEPNTGELFF. CDR3 nucleotides: TGTGCCAGCAGTTTTGAGGAACCGAACACCGGGGAGCTGTTTTTT.

The rearrangement links TRBV6-2 or TRBV6-3 to TRBJ1-1; D perhaps matches TRBD1 (5 bases). This CDR3 has 13 amino acids. Germline values: CDR1 MNHEY, CDR2 SVGEGT. The V end lost 4 bases, the J end lost 6 bases, and 12 bases lay between the germline ends. The CDR3: CASSWRGSPEAFF. The CDR3 nucleotides read TGTGCCAGCAGTTGGCGGGGGAGTCCTGAAGCTTTCTTT.

This chain connects TRBV29-1 to TRBJ2-3; perhaps TRBD1 as D (8 bases). The V end lost 4 bases, the J end lost 1 base, and 12 bases lay between the germline ends. This CDR3 is built from 14 residues. CDR1 is SQVTM, CDR2 ANQGSEA, per germline. DNA of the CDR3: TGCAGCGTTGTAACAGGGGGGGGCACAGATACGCAGTATTTT. Its protein product is CSVVTGGGTDTQYF.

The chain links TRBV24-1 to TRBJ2-7; 9 positions agree with TRBD2. This CDR3 has 17 amino acids. The V and J ends lost 5 bases and 2 bases, in that order; junction bases with no gene match: 12. In germline, CDR1 is KGHDR, CDR2 SFDVKD. The CDR3 coding sequence is TGTGCCACCAGTGGCCGAACTAGCGGGCTCGAAACCTACGAGCAGTACTTC. Translated, it gives CATSGRTSGLETYEQYF.

This clonotype was counted many times. This chain links TRBV18 with TRBJ2-3, with unresolved D. Trimming took 0 bases from V and 3 from J, leaving 7 bases between them. In germline, CDR1 is KGHSH, CDR2 LQKENI. CDR3 length: 14 amino acids. CDR3 sequence: CASSPPGATDTQYF. The DNA of the CDR3 is TGTGCCAGCTCACCACCGGGCGCGACAGATACGCAGTATTTT.

V usage is TRBV4-2 and J usage is TRBJ1-5; no definite D call. The V gene lost 2 bases and the J gene lost 0 bases, with 8 bases spanning the gap. There are 15 residues in the CDR3. The germline CDR1 and CDR2 sequences are LGHNA and YNFKEQ. CDR3 coding DNA: TGTGCCAGCAGCCAATCGGCCCTTAGCAATCAGCCCCAGCATTTT. Translated, it gives CASSQSALSNQPQHF.

The chain recombines TRBV13 with TRBJ2-7; 13 bases match TRBD2. The CDR3 has 20 amino acids. Germline V gives CDR1 PRHDT, CDR2 FYEKMQ (reference sequence). Trimming took 4 bases from V and 0 from J; bases not matched to a gene: 15. The CDR3 sequence is CASSSRQGGLAGVRSYEQYF. The CDR3 DNA reads TGTGCCAGCAGCTCCCGACAGGGCGGACTAGCGGGAGTCCGCTCCTACGAGCAGTACTTC. Full variable domain (outside the CDR3, taken from reference TRBV13 and TRBJ2-7): AAGVIQSPRHLIKEKRETATLKCYPIPRHDTVYWYQQGPGQDPQFLISFYEKMQSDKGSIPDRFSAQQFSDYHSELNMSSLELGDSALYFCASSSRQGGLAGVRSYEQYFGPGTRLTVT.

This clonotype has only a few counts. The V and J genes are TRBV7-8 and TRBJ1-4; D is perhaps TRBD1 (5 bases). V was cut by 5 bases and J by 0 bases, with 13 bases left in between. This CDR3 has 16 residues. CDR1 SGHVS and CDR2 FQNEAQ come from the germline V gene. In DNA, the CDR3 is TGTGCCAGCAGCCCCGGGGGGGGGGCAACTAATGAAAAACTGTTTTTT. Protein: CASSPGGGATNEKLFF.

The chain carries TRBV9 and TRBJ1-1; D call uncertain. CDR3 length: 15 amino acids. Germline V lookup: CDR1 SGDLS, CDR2 YYNGEE. V was pared by 0 bases and J by 5 bases, with 14 bases between. CDR3 DNA sequence: TGTGCCAGCAGCGTAGAAGGTCGATTAACAACTGAAGCTTTCTTT. Translated, it gives CASSVEGRLTTEAFF. The complete variable domain, with remaining parts taken from reference TRBV9 and TRBJ1-1, reads DSGVTQTPKHLITATGQRVTLRCSPRSGDLSVYWYQQSLDQGLQFLIQYYNGEERAKGNILERFSAQQFPDLHSELNLSSLELGDSALYFCASSVEGRLTTEAFFGQGTRLTVV.